Listed here are 25 T cell receptor beta chains from one sample, sequenced in a study of blood T cells in healthy people across ages. Primers used in a second PCR of about 7 to 12 cycles were a sample-barcoded 5' primer and a J-beta primer mix. In TCRdb, the 5' RACE reads were re-called with MiXCR into one record per CDR3 protein. The sample shows roughly 860,000 distinct CDR3 sequences, around two thirds of them seen only once. Sequenced sample: blood. The receptors stem from a man under 40 in good health.

This clonotype was observed a few times. V gene TRBV5-1 combines with J gene TRBJ2-7; D not certain. The CDR3 totals 16 residues. Germline V gene lookup returns CDR1 SGHRS and CDR2 YFSETQ. V was trimmed by 0 bases and J by 3 bases, leaving 16 bases between them. The CDR3 DNA sequence: TGCGCCAGCAGCTTGGATTCGCCTCCCCTCTACTACGAGCAGTACTTC. Encoded protein: CASSLDSPPLYYEQYF.

V gene TRBV5-5 combines with J gene TRBJ2-5; possible D gene TRBD1, 5 bases. There are 16 residues in the CDR3. Germline assignment: CDR1 SGHKS and CDR2 YYEKEE (reference sequence). The V and J ends lost 0 bases and 1 base respectively, with 13 bases between them. This chain's CDR3 is CASSLEGVNPQETQYF. CDR3 in DNA: TGTGCCAGCAGCTTGGAAGGGGTCAACCCCCAAGAGACCCAGTACTTC. Based on the CDR3 plus reference TRBV5-5 and TRBJ2-5, the full variable domain is DAGVTQSPTHLIKTRGQQVTLRCSPISGHKSVSWYQQVLGQGPQFIFQYYEKEERGRGNFPDRFSARQFPNYSSELNVNALLLGDSALYLCASSLEGVNPQETQYFGPGTRLLVL.

The chain combines TRBV4-3 with TRBJ2-1, with 8 bases lining up with TRBD1. V lost 4 bases, J lost 11 bases, and 7 bases stayed unmatched. The CDR3 extends over 13 amino acids. From germline, CDR1 is LGHNA and CDR2 YSLEER. CDR3 protein: CASSPLGQGKQFF. The CDR3 DNA reads as TGCGCCAGCAGCCCCCTTGGACAGGGAAAGCAGTTCTTC.

This clonotype was picked up many times. The chain carries TRBV7-9 and TRBJ1-6; D is unresolved. Germline V gene sequence: CDR1 SEHNR, CDR2 FQNEAQ (reference sequence). This CDR3 comprises 15 residues. With 1 base removed from V and 0 bases from J, the gap between germline ends came to 4 bases. CDR3 loop: CASSLDSSYNSPLHF. The DNA for the CDR3 is TGTGCCAGCAGCTTAGACAGCTCCTATAATTCACCCCTCCACTTT.

In the case of this clonotype: One junction end does not reproduce the germline sequence, and a read error may be involved. This sequence joins TRBV7-9 and TRBJ1-5; no reliable D call. CDR1 is SEHNR and CDR2 is FQNEAQ in the germline V gene (reference sequence). The CDR3 is 16 amino acids. The CDR3 spells CASSRALAGSDQPQHF. The CDR3 nucleotides are TGTGCCAGCAGCCGCGCCCTTGCGGGTAGCGATCAGCCCCAGCATTTT.

The chain is built from TRBV6-1 and TRBJ2-6; possible D gene TRBD1, 5 bases. CDR3 length equals 15 residues. Trimming cost V 6 bases and J 3 bases, with 12 bases left between them. The V gene's germline CDR1 is MNHNS and CDR2 SASEGT. In DNA, the CDR3 is TGTGCCAGCAGCCAGGGCCCATTTGGGGCCAACGTCCTGACTTTC. Translating it yields CASSQGPFGANVLTF.

This clonotype turned up a few times. Just one base apart from a much larger clone, this may be a read error. V usage is TRBV20-1 and J usage is TRBJ2-7; D gene unclear. The CDR3 is 11 residues long. Germline V gene lookup returns CDR1 DFQATT and CDR2 SNEGSKA (reference sequence). V was clipped by 0 bases and J by 2 bases, with 2 bases between them. The CDR3 DNA sequence: TGCAGTGCTAGAGATCCCTACGAGCAGTACTTC. Protein: CSARDPYEQYF.

The rearrangement uses TRBV20-1 and TRBJ2-5; D remains unclear. CDR1 DFQATT and CDR2 SNEGSKA come from the germline V gene (reference sequence). Trimming took 6 bases from V and 2 from J, leaving 16 bases between them. CDR3 length: 14 amino acids. CDR3 DNA sequence: TGCAGTGCCCAACTACCAACGGGTCAAGAGACCCAGTACTTC. It specifies CSAQLPTGQETQYF.

V and J are TRBV20-1 and TRBJ2-5, with 8 nucleotides matching TRBD1. The CDR3 runs 15 residues. Trimming at V came to 5 bases and at J to 4 bases, leaving 12 bases not matched to a gene. CDR1 DFQATT and CDR2 SNEGSKA come from the germline V gene (reference sequence). The CDR3 here is CSALFWTGQGETQYF. The DNA of the CDR3 is TGCAGTGCTCTATTTTGGACAGGGCAGGGAGAGACCCAGTACTTC.

The rearrangement joins TRBV16 to TRBJ1-4, with a tentative D call TRBD1 (6 bases). Germline V lookup: CDR1 KGHSY, CDR2 FQNENV. The ends were cut back, 2 bases at V and 8 bases at J, with 18 bases in the middle. This CDR3 has 16 residues. CDR3 DNA sequence: TGTGCCAGCAGCCAACCAGGGGCCGCAATGCGAGAAAAACTGTTTTTT. Amino acid sequence: CASSQPGAAMREKLFF.

The genes are TRBV28 and TRBJ2-6; 9 bases are shared with TRBD1. Germline CDR1 and CDR2: MDHEN and SYDVKM. CDR3 length: 20 residues. Germline trimming cut 2 bases from V and 2 bases from J; bases unmatched to any gene: 13. CDR3 sequence (DNA): TGTGCCAGCAGTTTACACCCTCCGGGACAGGGATTAACTGGGGCCAACGTCCTGACTTTC. This encodes CASSLHPPGQGLTGANVLTF.

This chain connects TRBV5-1 to TRBJ2-7; TRBD2 matches at 13 bases. The J call is doubtful: the DNA matches TRBJ2-5 better. The germline V gene encodes CDR1 SGHRS and CDR2 YFSETQ. The CDR3 is 19 amino acids. The CDR3 DNA follows: TGCGCCAGCAGCTTGTCCACTAGCGGGGGGGCAGGTCGGTCCGAGACCCAGTACTTC. It codes for CASSLSTSGGAGRSETQYF.

A note on this clonotype: This may be a read error, as it is one base from a much larger clone. The rearrangement links TRBV2 to TRBJ2-1; 9 nucleotides line up with TRBD1. The CDR3 runs 13 residues. In germline, CDR1 is SNHLY, CDR2 FYNNEI. The chain's CDR3 is CATRDRAYSEQFF. The CDR3 nucleotides are TGTGCCACCCGGGACAGGGCGTACAGTGAGCAGTTCTTC.

This chain joins TRBV12-3 or TRBV12-4 and TRBJ2-4, with TRBD2 identical over 7 bases. This CDR3 is 13 amino acids long. Trimming at V came to 9 bases and at J to 3 bases, leaving 5 bases not matched to a gene. CDR3 amino acids: CASRGGLKNIQYF. The CDR3 DNA reads TGTGCCAGTCGGGGAGGGCTCAAAAACATTCAGTACTTC.

The genes are TRBV6-2 or TRBV6-3 and TRBJ2-1; D assignment may be TRBD1 or TRBD2 (7 bases each). The CDR3 is 14 residues long. V gave up 7 bases and J gave up 5 bases, with 15 bases separating them. Germline CDR1 reads MNHEY; CDR2 reads SVGEGT. This chain's CDR3 is CASNPTGRDNEQFF. CDR3 in DNA: TGTGCCAGCAACCCGACAGGGAGGGACAATGAGCAGTTCTTC.

This sequence joins TRBV7-8 and TRBJ2-5, with 7 bases that match TRBD2. The germline V gene encodes CDR1 SGHVS and CDR2 FQNEAQ. V shed 8 bases and J 5 bases; nucleotides not matched to a gene: 11. CDR3 size: 14 residues. CDR3 in amino acids: CASSSLAAGETQYF. CDR3 DNA sequence: TGTGCCAGCTCCTCGCTAGCAGCGGGGGAGACCCAGTACTTC.

The chain links TRBV3-1 to TRBJ2-1; perhaps TRBD2 as D (5 bases). V was clipped by 5 bases and J by 6 bases, with 11 bases between them. Germline V gene data show CDR1 as LGHDT and CDR2 as YNNKEL (reference sequence). The CDR3 is 13 residues long. CDR3 amino acids: CASSKPRGNEQFF. DNA of the CDR3: TGTGCCAGCAGCAAACCACGGGGCAATGAGCAGTTCTTC.

This clonotype was seen more than once but under ten times. The chain has TRBV3-1 and TRBJ2-3, with 7 bases that match TRBD1. There are 11 residues in the CDR3. Germline trimming cut 6 bases from V and 12 bases from J; bases unmatched to any gene: 6. Per the germline V gene, CDR1 is LGHDT and CDR2 is YNNKEL (reference sequence). CDR3 nucleotides: TGTGCCAGCAGTCCAGGGACAGTCCAGTATTTT. Protein: CASSPGTVQYF.

In nucleotides, the CDR3 is TGTGCCAGCAGCCAGTCAGGGTCCAATGAGCAGTTCTTC. It yields the protein CASSQSGSNEQFF. V gene TRBV7-2 combines with J gene TRBJ2-1; a possible D gene is TRBD1 (5 bases). The germline V and J ends were trimmed by 5 bases and 6 bases, with 11 bases remaining between them. Germline V gene lookup returns CDR1 SGHTA and CDR2 FQGNSA. The CDR3 has 13 amino acids.

The V call is TRBV12-3 or TRBV12-4, the J call TRBJ2-1; 12 bases are shared with TRBD2. Trimming removed 6 bases from V and 3 bases from J; junction bases left unmatched: 6. The CDR3 spans 16 residues. CDR3 nucleotides: TGTGCCAGCAGCCTAGCGGGGGGGCCGGGCTACAATGAGCAGTTCTTC. It encodes CASSLAGGPGYNEQFF.

A few counts support this clonotype. The V gene is TRBV4-2, the J gene TRBJ2-3, with a tentative D call TRBD2 (5 bases). The V and J ends lost 5 bases and 8 bases respectively, with 17 bases between them. This CDR3 region has 14 residues. CDR1 is LGHNA and CDR2 is YNFKEQ in the germline V gene. CDR3 sequence: CASSFDWPGGTQYF. The CDR3 nucleotides read TGTGCCAGCAGCTTTGACTGGCCCGGAGGTACGCAGTATTTT.

This clonotype has a handful of counts. The chain uses TRBV7-2 and TRBJ1-2; 10 bases are shared with TRBD1. CDR1 and CDR2 from the germline V gene are SGHTA and FQGNSA. The CDR3 covers 15 residues. V lost 5 bases and J lost 6; bases outside the gene matches: 9. CDR3 loop: CASSRTGTGVDGYTF. CDR3 DNA: TGTGCCAGCAGCCGCACCGGGACAGGGGTGGATGGCTACACCTTC.

Only one count was recorded for this clonotype. V gene TRBV3-1 combines with J gene TRBJ2-4; 7 bases are a match to TRBD1. The J call may not be correct, given that the DNA end is closer to TRBJ2-7. Looked up from germline, CDR1 is LGHDT and CDR2 is YNNKEL (reference sequence). CDR3 length: 15 amino acids. This CDR3 reads CASSQDETGTYEQYF. For the CDR3, the DNA is TGTGCCAGCAGCCAAGACGAGACAGGGACCTACGAGCAGTACTTC.

V gene TRBV6-1 combines with J gene TRBJ2-3; 8 positions match TRBD2. The CDR3 sequence is 19 residues long. Germline values: CDR1 MNHNS, CDR2 SASEGT. Unmatched junction bases numbered 18, after V lost 6 bases and J lost 1 base. The chain's CDR3 is CASSPEPAGGSFGTDTQYF. CDR3 nucleotides: TGTGCCAGCAGCCCCGAGCCGGCGGGGGGATCTTTTGGCACAGATACGCAGTATTTT.

On this clonotype itself: A much larger clone is a single base away; this may be a read error. This sequence joins TRBV6-2 or TRBV6-3 and TRBJ2-1; no clear D gene. CDR3 length equals 11 residues. Germline V gives CDR1 MNHEY, CDR2 SVGEGT. Trimming removed 6 bases at V and 5 bases at J, with 5 bases between. The CDR3 coding sequence is TGTGCCAGCAGAATGGACAATGAGCAGTTCTTC. Translation: CASRMDNEQFF.